The clone carrying this TCR beta chain was observed a few times. The antigen is not known. The data were taken from a study of identical twins. Notes on the study in general: Insertions were reduced in abundant cord blood beta clonotypes but not in memory repertoires.

CDR1 is SGDLS and CDR2 is YYNGEE in the germline V gene. The CDR3 runs 13 residues. Trimming pared 4 bases from V and 7 bases from J, leaving 12 bases between. TCRdb processed the 5' RACE reads anew with MiXCR; each CDR3 protein has one entry. The sample shows about 530,000 distinct CDR3 sequences, under 25% of them seen only once. This sample also belongs to another study, concerning yellow fever vaccine responses in identical twins.

The source material was CD4+ T cells sorted from blood. This TCR was recovered from a woman in her late teens or twenties in good health. The chain uses TRBV9 and TRBJ2-1; no definite D call. This CDR3 is CASSPGVGNEQFF. The CDR3 DNA is TGTGCCAGCAGCCCCGGCGTAGGGAATGAGCAGTTCTTC.